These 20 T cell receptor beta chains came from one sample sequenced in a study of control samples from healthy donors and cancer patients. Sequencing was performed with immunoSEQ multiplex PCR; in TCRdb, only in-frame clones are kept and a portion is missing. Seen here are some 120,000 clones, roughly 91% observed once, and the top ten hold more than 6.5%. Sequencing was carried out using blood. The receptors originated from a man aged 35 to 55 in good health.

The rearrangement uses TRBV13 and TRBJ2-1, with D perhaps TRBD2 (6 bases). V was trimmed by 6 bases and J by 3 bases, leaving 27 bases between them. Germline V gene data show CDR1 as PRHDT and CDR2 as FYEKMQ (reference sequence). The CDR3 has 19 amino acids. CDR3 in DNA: TGTGCCAGCAGTCCTTCCGGGACTGAAACCCACCGAGTCTACAATGAGCAGTTCTTC. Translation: CASSPSGTETHRVYNEQFF. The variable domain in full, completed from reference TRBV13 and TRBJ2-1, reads AAGVIQSPRHLIKEKRETATLKCYPIPRHDTVYWYQQGPGQDPQFLISFYEKMQSDKGSIPDRFSAQQFSDYHSELNMSSLELGDSALYFCASSPSGTETHRVYNEQFFGPGTRLTVL.

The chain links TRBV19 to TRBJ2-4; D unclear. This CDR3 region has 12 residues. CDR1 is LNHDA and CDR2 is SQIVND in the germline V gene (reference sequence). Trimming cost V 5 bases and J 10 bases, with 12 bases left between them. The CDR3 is CASSPSPRIQYF. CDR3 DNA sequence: TGTGCCAGTAGTCCCTCGCCCCGTATTCAGTACTTC.

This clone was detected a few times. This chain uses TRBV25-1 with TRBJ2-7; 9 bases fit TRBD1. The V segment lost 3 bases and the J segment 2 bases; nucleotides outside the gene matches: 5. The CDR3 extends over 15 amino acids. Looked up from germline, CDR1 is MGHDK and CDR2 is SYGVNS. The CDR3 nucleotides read TGTGCCAGCAGTGACCCGGGACAGGGCGCCTACGAGCAGTACTTC. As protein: CASSDPGQGAYEQYF.

The CDR3 coding sequence is TGTGCCACCCAAAGGGGGACCTTAGCCCCCGGGGAGCTGTTTTTT. Encoded protein: CATQRGTLAPGELFF. This sequence joins TRBV19 and TRBJ2-2; D might be TRBD1 (6 bases). The CDR3 is made up of 15 amino acids. Trimming took off 10 bases at V and 6 bases at J, with 21 bases between the two ends. Germline V lookup: CDR1 LNHDA, CDR2 SQIVND (reference sequence).

CDR3 loop: CASSEQGGETQYF. CDR3 sequence (DNA): TGCGCCAGCAGCGAACAGGGTGGAGAGACCCAGTACTTC. This chain uses TRBV5-1 with TRBJ2-5; maybe TRBD1 (6 bases). From germline, CDR1 is SGHRS and CDR2 YFSETQ. The CDR3 extends over 13 amino acids. The V end was cut by 4 bases, the J end by 4 bases, with 11 bases between.

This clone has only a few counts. CDR3 bases: TGTGCCAGCTCACGGATTACAGGGAGTCAGCCCCAGCATTTT. Protein: CASSRITGSQPQHF. The chain combines TRBV18 with TRBJ1-5; D perhaps matches TRBD1 (6 bases). Trimming removed 4 bases at V and 6 bases at J, with 13 bases between. CDR3 length: 14 amino acids. Germline loops: CDR1 KGHSH, CDR2 LQKENI.

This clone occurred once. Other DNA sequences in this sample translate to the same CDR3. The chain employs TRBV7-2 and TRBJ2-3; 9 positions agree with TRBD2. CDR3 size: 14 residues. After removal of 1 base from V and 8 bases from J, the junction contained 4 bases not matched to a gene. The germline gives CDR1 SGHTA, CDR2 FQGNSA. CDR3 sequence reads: CASSLGGGAGTQYF. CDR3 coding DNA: TGTGCCAGCAGCTTAGGCGGGGGGGCGGGTACGCAGTATTTT.

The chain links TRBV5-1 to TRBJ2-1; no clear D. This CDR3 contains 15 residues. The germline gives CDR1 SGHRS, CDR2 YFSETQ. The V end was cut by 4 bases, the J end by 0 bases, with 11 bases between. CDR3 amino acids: CASSPTLSSYNEQFF. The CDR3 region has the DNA TGCGCCAGCAGCCCGACATTGAGCTCCTACAATGAGCAGTTCTTC. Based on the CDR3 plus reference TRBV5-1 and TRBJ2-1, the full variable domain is KAGVTQTPRYLIKTRGQQVTLSCSPISGHRSVSWYQQTPGQGLQFLFEYFSETQRNKGNFPGRFSGRQFSNSRSEMNVSTLELGDSALYLCASSPTLSSYNEQFFGPGTRLTVL.

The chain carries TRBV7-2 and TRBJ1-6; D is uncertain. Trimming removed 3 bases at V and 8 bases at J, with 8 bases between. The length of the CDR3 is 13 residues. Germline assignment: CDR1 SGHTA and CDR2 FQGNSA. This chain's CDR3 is CASSFNSDSPLHF. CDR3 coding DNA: TGTGCCAGCAGCTTTAACAGTGATTCACCCCTCCACTTT.

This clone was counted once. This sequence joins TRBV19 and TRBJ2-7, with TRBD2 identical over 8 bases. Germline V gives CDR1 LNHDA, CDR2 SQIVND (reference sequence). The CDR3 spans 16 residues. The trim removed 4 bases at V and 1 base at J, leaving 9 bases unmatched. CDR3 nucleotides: TGTGCCAGTAGTAACCCCAAGCGGGGGCCATCCTACGAGCAGTACTTC. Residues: CASSNPKRGPSYEQYF.

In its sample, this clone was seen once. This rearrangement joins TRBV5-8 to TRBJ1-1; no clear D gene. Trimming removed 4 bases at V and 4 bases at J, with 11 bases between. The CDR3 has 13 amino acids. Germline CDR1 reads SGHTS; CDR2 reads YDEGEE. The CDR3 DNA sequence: TGTGCCAGCAGCAATCGTTGGGGCACTGAAGCTTTCTTT. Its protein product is CASSNRWGTEAFF.

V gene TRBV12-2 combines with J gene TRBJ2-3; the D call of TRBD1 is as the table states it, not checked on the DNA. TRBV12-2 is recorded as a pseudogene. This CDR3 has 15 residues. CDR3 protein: CASRPTRTRPDTQYF. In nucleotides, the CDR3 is TGTGCAAGTCGCCCCACGCGGACAAGGCCAGATACGCAGTATTTT.

The CDR3 region has the DNA TGTGCTAGTGGGGGATTGGCAGATACGCAGTATTTT. Encoded protein: CASGGLADTQYF. This chain joins TRBV12-5 and TRBJ2-3; D is ambiguous. The germline V and J ends were trimmed by 6 bases and 4 bases, with 8 bases remaining between them. Germline loops: CDR1 LGHNT, CDR2 FRNRAP. CDR3 size: 12 residues.

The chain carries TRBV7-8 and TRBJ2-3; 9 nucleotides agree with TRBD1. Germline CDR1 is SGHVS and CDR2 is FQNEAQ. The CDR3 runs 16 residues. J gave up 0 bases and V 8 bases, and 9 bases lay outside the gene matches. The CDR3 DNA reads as TGTGCCAGCGGACCAACCGACAGGGGGAGCACAGATACGCAGTATTTT. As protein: CASGPTDRGSTDTQYF.

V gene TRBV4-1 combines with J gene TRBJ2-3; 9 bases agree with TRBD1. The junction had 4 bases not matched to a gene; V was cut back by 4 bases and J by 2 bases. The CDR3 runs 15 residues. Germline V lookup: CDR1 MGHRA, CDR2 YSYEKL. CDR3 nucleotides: TGCGCCAGCAGCCGGGGACAGGGATTCACAGATACGCAGTATTTT. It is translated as CASSRGQGFTDTQYF.

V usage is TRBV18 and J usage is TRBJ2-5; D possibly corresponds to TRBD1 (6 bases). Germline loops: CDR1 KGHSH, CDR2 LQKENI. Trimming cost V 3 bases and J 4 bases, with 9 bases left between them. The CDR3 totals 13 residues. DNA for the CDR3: TGTGCCAGCTCACCCCGACAGGCAGAGACCCAGTACTTC. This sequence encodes CASSPRQAETQYF.

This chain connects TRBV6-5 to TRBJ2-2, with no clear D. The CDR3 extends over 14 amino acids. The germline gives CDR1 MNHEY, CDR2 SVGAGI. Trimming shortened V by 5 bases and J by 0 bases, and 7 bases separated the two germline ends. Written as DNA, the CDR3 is TGTGCCAGCAGTAGAACACCGAACACCGGGGAGCTGTTTTTT. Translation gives CASSRTPNTGELFF.

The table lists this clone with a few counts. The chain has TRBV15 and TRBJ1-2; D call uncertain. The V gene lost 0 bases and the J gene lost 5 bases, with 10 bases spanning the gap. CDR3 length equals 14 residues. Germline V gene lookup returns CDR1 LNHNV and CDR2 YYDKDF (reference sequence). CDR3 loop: CATSREWAAYGYTF. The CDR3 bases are TGTGCCACCAGCAGAGAGTGGGCAGCTTATGGCTACACCTTC. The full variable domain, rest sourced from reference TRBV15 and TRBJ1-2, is DAMVIQNPRYQVTQFGKPVTLSCSQTLNHNVMYWYQQKSSQAPKLLFHYYDKDFNNEADTPDNFQSRRPNTSFCFLDIRSPGLGDTAMYLCATSREWAAYGYTFGSGTRLTVV.

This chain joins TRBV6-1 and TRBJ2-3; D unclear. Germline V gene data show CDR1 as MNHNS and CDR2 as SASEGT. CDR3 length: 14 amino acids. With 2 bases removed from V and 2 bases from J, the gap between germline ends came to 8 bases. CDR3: CASSEFGDTDTQYF. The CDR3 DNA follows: TGTGCCAGCAGTGAATTTGGAGACACAGATACGCAGTATTTT.

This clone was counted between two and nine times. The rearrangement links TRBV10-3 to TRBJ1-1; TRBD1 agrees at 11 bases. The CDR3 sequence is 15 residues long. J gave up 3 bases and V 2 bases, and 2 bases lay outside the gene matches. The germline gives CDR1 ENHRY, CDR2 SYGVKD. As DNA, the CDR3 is TGTGCCATCAGTGAGCGGGGACAGGGGGACACTGAAGCTTTCTTT. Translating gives CAISERGQGDTEAFF.